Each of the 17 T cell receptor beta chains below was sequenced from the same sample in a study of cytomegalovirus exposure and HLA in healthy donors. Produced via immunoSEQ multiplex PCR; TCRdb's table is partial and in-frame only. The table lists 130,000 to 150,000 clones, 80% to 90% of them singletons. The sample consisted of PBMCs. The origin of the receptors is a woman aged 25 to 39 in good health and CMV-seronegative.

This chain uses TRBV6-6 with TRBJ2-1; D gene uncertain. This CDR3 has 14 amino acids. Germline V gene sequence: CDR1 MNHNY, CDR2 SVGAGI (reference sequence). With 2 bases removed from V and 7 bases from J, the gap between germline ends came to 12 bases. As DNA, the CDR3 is TGTGCCAGCAGTTACGTCCAGGTTGGGAATGAGCAGTTCTTC. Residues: CASSYVQVGNEQFF.

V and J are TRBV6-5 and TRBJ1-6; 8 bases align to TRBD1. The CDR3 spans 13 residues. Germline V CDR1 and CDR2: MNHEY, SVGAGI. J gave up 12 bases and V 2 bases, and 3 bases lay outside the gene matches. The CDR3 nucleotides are TGTGCCAGCAGTTACGGACAGGGTGGACCCCTCCACTTT. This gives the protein CASSYGQGGPLHF.

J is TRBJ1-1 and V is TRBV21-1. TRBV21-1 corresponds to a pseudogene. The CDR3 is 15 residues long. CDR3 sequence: CASSGPGGMNTEAFF. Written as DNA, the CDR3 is TGTGCCAGCAGCGGCCCGGGGGGTATGAACACTGAAGCTTTCTTT.

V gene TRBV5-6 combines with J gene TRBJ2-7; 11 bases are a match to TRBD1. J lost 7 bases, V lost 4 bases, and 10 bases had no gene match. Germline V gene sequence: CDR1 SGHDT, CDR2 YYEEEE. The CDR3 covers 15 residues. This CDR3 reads CASSPSGQGVREQYF. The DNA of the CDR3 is TGTGCCAGCAGCCCGTCGGGACAGGGGGTTCGGGAGCAGTACTTC.

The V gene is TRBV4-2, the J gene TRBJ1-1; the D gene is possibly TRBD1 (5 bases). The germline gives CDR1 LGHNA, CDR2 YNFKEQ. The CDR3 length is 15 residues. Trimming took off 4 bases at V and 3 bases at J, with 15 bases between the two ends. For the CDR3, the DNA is TGTGCCAGCAGCCTGGAGGGGTCAGAGTACACTGAAGCTTTCTTT. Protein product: CASSLEGSEYTEAFF.

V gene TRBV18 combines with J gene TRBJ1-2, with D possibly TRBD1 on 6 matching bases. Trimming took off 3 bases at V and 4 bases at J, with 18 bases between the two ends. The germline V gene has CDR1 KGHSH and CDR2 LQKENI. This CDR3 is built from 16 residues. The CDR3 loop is CASSPSGGGAGYGYTF. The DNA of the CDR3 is TGTGCCAGCTCACCGTCGGGAGGGGGTGCCGGCTATGGCTACACCTTC.

The CDR3 region has the DNA TGTGCCAGCAGTTTTTACAGTGTTTCATCCTACAATGAGCAGTTCTTC. Protein sequence: CASSFYSVSSYNEQFF. V usage is TRBV28 and J usage is TRBJ2-1; D ambiguous. Germline-derived CDR1 and CDR2 are MDHEN and SYDVKM. The V end lost 3 bases, the J end lost 1 base, and 13 bases lay between the germline ends. This CDR3 is 16 amino acids long.

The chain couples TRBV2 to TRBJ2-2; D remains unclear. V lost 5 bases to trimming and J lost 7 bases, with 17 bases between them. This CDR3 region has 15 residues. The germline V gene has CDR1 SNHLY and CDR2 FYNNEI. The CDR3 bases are TGTGCCAGCAGTTATAGTGGGCTTGCTGGCGGGGAGCTGTTTTTT. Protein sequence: CASSYSGLAGGELFF.

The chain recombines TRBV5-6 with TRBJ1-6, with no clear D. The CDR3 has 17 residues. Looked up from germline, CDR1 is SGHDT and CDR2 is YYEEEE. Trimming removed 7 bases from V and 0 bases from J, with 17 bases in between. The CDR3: CASDTDRRSSYNSPLHF. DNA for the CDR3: TGTGCCAGCGATACCGATAGGAGAAGCTCCTATAATTCACCCCTCCACTTT.

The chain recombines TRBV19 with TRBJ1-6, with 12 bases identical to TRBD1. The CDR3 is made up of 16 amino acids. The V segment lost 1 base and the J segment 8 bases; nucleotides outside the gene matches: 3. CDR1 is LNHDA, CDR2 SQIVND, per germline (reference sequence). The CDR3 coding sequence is TGTGCCAGTAGTATAGTAGGGACAGGGGGCTATTCACCCCTCCACTTT. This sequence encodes CASSIVGTGGYSPLHF.

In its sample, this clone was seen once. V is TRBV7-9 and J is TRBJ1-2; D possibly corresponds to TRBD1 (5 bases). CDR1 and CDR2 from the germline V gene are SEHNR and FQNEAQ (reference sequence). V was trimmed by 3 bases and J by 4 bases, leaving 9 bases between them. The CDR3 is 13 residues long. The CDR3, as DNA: TGTGCCAGCAGCTTCTCCGGGGGCTATGGCTACACCTTC. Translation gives CASSFSGGYGYTF.

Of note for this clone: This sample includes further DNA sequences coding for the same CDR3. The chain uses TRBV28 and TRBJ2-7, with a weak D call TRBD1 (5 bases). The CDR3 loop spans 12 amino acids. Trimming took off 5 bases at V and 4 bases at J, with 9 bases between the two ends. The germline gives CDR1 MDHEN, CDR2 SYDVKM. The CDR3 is CASSLRGYEQYF. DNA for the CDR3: TGTGCCAGCAGTCTAAGGGGTTACGAGCAGTACTTC.

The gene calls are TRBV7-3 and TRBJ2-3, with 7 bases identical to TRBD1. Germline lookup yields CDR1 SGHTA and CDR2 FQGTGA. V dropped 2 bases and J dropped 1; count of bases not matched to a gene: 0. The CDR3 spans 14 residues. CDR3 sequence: CASSLQGGTDTQYF. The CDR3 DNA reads TGTGCCAGCAGCTTACAGGGGGGCACAGATACGCAGTATTTT.

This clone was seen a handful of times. CDR3 sequence reads: CASSLGTGKNTEAFF. DNA for the CDR3: TGTGCCAGCAGCTTAGGGACAGGAAAGAACACTGAAGCTTTCTTT. The chain recombines TRBV7-8 with TRBJ1-1; 7 positions match TRBD1. The CDR3 contains 15 residues. J lost 1 base, V lost 1 base, and 3 bases had no gene match. Germline CDR1 reads SGHVS; CDR2 reads FQNEAQ.

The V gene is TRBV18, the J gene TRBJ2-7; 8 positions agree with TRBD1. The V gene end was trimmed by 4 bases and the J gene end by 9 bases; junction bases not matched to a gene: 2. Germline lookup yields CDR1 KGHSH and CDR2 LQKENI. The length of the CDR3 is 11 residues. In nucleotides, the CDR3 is TGTGCCAGCTCACGGACAGGGCCGCAGTACTTC. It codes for CASSRTGPQYF.

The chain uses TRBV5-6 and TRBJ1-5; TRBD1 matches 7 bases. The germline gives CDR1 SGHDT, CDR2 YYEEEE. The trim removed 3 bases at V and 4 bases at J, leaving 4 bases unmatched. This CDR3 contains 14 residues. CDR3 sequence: CASSWGTENQPQHF. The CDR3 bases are TGTGCCAGCAGCTGGGGGACAGAGAATCAGCCCCAGCATTTT. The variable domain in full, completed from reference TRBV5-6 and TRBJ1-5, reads DAGVTQSPTHLIKTRGQQVTLRCSPKSGHDTVSWYQQALGQGPQFIFQYYEEEERQRGNFPDRFSGHQFPNYSSELNVNALLLGDSALYLCASSWGTENQPQHFGDGTRLSIL.

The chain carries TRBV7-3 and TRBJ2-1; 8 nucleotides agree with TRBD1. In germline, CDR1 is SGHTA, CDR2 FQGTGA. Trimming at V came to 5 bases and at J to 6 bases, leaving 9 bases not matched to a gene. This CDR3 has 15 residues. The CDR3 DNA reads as TGTGCCAGCAGCCTGAGACAGGGGACAAGCAATGAGCAGTTCTTC. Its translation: CASSLRQGTSNEQFF.